This T cell receptor beta chain was found in a study of control samples from healthy donors and cancer patients. The CDR3 has 15 residues. Germline assignment: CDR1 MNHEY and CDR2 SMNVEV (reference sequence). V was shortened by 3 bases and J by 0 bases, with 12 bases between the two germline ends. The repertoire was sequenced with immunoSEQ multiplex PCR; TCRdb's copy has only in-frame clones and lacks some. This sample yields around 180,000 clones, of which 75% to 95% are seen a single time; about 2.1% belongs to the top ten. Input material: blood. V usage is TRBV27 and J usage is TRBJ2-7, with D perhaps matching TRBD1 (6 bases). The receptor was isolated from a woman aged 40-49 years in good health. Here the CDR3 reads CASSFKGESSYEQYF. The CDR3 bases are TGTGCCAGCAGTTTTAAGGGGGAGAGCTCCTACGAGCAGTACTTC.